This T cell receptor (beta chain) originates from a study of regulatory T cells in long-lasting Graves disease. Study-level results: Among samples with persistent disease, TRBV28, TRBJ1-2 and TRBJ2-5 were favored.

Stated time point: newly diagnosed GD, antithyroid drugs for less than 3 months. Generation of the TCR library employed RNA extracted from PBMCs. Construction of TCR beta libraries relied on iRepertoire HTBI primers and on Arm-PCR targeting CDR3 regions. TCRdb used MiXCR to reprocess the multiplex PCR reads, holding one entry per CDR3 protein. Found here are about 320,000 distinct CDR3 sequences, roughly 18% of them singletons; the top ten hold around 36%. On this clonotype itself: The target antigen is unknown. A much larger clone differs from this one at a single base, so this may be a read error.

The CDR3 is made up of 15 amino acids. Germline assignment: CDR1 MDHEN and CDR2 SYDVKM. V lost 5 bases and J 5 bases, leaving 16 bases between the germline ends. The source is a female donor with Graves disease. This rearrangement joins TRBV28 to TRBJ1-5; D call uncertain. Sequenced material: peripheral blood mononuclear cells (PBMCs), taken at new diagnosis, from a patient treated with antithyroid drugs. The CDR3 DNA is TGTGCCAGCAGTCTGCACACCGCCTCGGATCAGCCCCAGCATTTT. Translating it yields CASSLHTASDQPQHF.